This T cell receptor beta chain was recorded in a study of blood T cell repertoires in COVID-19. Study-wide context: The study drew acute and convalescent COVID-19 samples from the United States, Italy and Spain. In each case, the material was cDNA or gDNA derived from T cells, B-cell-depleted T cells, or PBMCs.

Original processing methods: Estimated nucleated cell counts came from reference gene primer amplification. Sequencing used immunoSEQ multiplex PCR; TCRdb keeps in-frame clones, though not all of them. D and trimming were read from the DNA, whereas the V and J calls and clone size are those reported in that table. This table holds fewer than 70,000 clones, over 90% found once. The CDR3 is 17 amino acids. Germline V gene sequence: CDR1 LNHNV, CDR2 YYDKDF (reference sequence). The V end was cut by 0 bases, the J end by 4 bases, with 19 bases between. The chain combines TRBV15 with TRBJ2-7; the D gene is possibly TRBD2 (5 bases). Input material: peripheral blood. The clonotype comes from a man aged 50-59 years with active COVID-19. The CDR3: CATSRDQMAAEVYEQYF. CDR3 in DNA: TGTGCCACCAGCAGAGATCAAATGGCGGCGGAGGTTTACGAGCAGTACTTC.